This T cell receptor beta chain was identified in a study of T cells after yellow fever vaccination. The germline V gene encodes CDR1 MNHNY and CDR2 SVGAGI (reference sequence). The V end was cut by 8 bases, the J end by 8 bases, with 18 bases between. This CDR3 has 13 amino acids. TCRdb passed the 5' RACE reads through MiXCR, listing each CDR3 protein once. The sample has some 320,000 distinct CDR3 sequences, roughly 4% seen once. V is TRBV6-6 and J is TRBJ1-1, with D perhaps TRBD1 (6 bases). The material was PBMCs, obtained 5 days after the yellow fever booster vaccination. This sequence originates from a man aged 18 to 29 who received the YFV17D yellow fever vaccine. CDR3 bases: TGTGCCAGCTGTCCTAGGGGGGGCGCGGAAGCTTTCTTT. It is translated as CASCPRGGAEAFF.